The 3 T cell receptor beta chains below come from one sample, sequenced in a study of identical twins. Via MiXCR, TCRdb re-called the 5' RACE reads, giving one row per CDR3 protein. The sample records about 220,000 distinct CDR3 sequences, 7.5% being singletons. These data were also filed under a second study, of yellow fever vaccine responses in identical twins.

Material for sequencing was memory (CD45RO+) T cells sorted from blood. These receptors were taken from a woman aged 18-29 years in good health.

This clonotype has a handful of counts. The chain is built from TRBV6-6 and TRBJ1-1; TRBD1 aligns across 8 bases. This CDR3 has 11 amino acids. Germline CDR1 and CDR2: MNHNY and SVGAGI (reference sequence). J was trimmed by 10 bases and V by 7 bases; bases with no gene match: 5. CDR3 protein: CASTGGLRAFF. CDR3 bases: TGTGCCAGCACAGGGGGCCTTAGAGCTTTCTTT.

This clonotype was counted only a few times. CDR3: CSATEGTANTEAFF. In DNA form, the CDR3 reads TGCAGTGCAACGGAGGGGACAGCGAACACTGAAGCTTTCTTT. The chain has TRBV20-1 and TRBJ1-1; TRBD1 matches at 7 bases. CDR3 length equals 14 residues. V gave up 6 bases and J gave up 1 base; unmatched junction bases: 8. Germline-derived CDR1 and CDR2 are DFQATT and SNEGSKA (reference sequence).

This clonotype was seen more than once but under ten times. The chain links TRBV14 to TRBJ2-1; D not certain. This CDR3 spans 13 amino acids. V lost 1 base and J lost 9, with 10 bases in between. Germline V gives CDR1 SGHDN, CDR2 FVKESK. CDR3 loop: CASSQARVSEQFF. CDR3 DNA: TGTGCCAGCAGCCAAGCCCGAGTGAGTGAGCAGTTCTTC.